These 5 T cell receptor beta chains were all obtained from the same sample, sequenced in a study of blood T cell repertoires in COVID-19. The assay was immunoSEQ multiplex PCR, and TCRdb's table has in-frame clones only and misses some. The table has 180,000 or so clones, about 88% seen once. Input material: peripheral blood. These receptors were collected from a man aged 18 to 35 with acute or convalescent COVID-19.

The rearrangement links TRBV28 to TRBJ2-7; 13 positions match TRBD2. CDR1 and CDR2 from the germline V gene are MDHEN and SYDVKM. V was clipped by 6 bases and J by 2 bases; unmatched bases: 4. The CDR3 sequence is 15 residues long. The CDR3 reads CASSPTSGGAYEQYV. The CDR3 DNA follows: TGTGCCAGCAGCCCTACTAGCGGGGGGGCCTACGAGCAGTACGTC.

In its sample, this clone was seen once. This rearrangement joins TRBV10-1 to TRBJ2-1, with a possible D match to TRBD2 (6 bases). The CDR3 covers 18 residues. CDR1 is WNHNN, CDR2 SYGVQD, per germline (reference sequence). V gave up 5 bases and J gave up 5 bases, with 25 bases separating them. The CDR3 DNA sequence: TGCGCCAGCAGTAGTTACAGTGGGAGGAAGGAAAAGGACAATGAGCAGTTCTTC. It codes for CASSSYSGRKEKDNEQFF.

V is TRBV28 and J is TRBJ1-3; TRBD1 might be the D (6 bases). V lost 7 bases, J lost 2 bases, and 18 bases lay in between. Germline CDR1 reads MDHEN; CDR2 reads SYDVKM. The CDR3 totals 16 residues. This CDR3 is CASNEPRGTTGNTIYF. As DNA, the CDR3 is TGTGCCAGCAACGAACCGCGGGGGACAACTGGAAACACCATATATTTT.

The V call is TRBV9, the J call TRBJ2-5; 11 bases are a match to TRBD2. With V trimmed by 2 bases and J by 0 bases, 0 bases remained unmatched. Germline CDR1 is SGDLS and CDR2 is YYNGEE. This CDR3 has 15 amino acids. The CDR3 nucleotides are TGTGCCAGCAGCGTGGGACTAGCGGACCAAGAGACCCAGTACTTC. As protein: CASSVGLADQETQYF.

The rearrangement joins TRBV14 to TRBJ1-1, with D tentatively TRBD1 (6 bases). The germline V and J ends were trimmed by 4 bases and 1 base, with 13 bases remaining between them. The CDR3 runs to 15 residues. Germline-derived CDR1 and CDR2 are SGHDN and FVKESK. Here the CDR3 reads CASSLWAGENTEAFF. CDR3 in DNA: TGTGCCAGCAGCCTGTGGGCAGGGGAGAACACTGAAGCTTTCTTT.